The clone carrying this T cell receptor beta chain was counted between two and nine times. Antigen specificity is unknown. This specimen belongs to a study of T-cell reconstitution after alpha-beta-depleted transplantation in children. Study results and limitations: Reportedly, only several hundred clones from non-depleted graft cells drove alpha-beta T-cell counts at about two months.

Germline V gives CDR1 LNHDA, CDR2 SQIVND (reference sequence). This CDR3 is built from 12 residues. The junction had 5 bases not matched to a gene; V was cut back by 5 bases and J by 10 bases. A library of TCRbeta sequences, prepared with unique molecular identifiers, was generated. TCRdb reprocessed the PCR reads via MiXCR and lists one record per CDR3 protein. Here the sample spans fewer than 1 million distinct CDR3 sequences, around 15% being singletons. This sequence originates from a male patient under 18 who had a stem cell transplant for acute lymphoblastic leukemia, so the T cells may come from the graft donor. The chain links TRBV19 to TRBJ2-1; 7 positions agree with TRBD1. Sequenced here: PBMCs, mostly from graft donor cells, sampled 360 days after TCRalphabeta/CD19-depleted stem cell transplant. CDR3 DNA sequence: TGTGCCAGTAGTGAAACAGGGGACGAGCAGTTCTTC. The encoded protein is CASSETGDEQFF.